This TCR beta chain was sequenced for a study of response to subunit inactivated influenza vaccine. A single record per CDR3 protein comes from TCRdb applying MiXCR to the RT-PCR reads. The table records 550,000 to 800,000 distinct CDR3 sequences, approximately 15% of them present only once. This clonotype was detected a few times. As yet, its antigen is unknown. Study-wide points: Each seasonal flu vaccination may recruit only limited new T cells, authors suggested.

Germline CDR1 and CDR2: SGHAT and FQDESV (reference sequence). The CDR3 covers 13 residues. The trim removed 4 bases at V and 5 bases at J, leaving 3 bases unmatched. The specimen comprised PBMCs from blood, sampled less than 15 days before vaccination. This receptor was taken from a man aged 45 to 65 who received an inactivated influenza vaccine. The chain is built from TRBV11-1 and TRBJ2-3; 7 bases are a match to TRBD2. The CDR3 coding sequence is TGTGCCAGCAGCTGGGACTACAAAGATACGCAGTATTTT. Residues: CASSWDYKDTQYF.